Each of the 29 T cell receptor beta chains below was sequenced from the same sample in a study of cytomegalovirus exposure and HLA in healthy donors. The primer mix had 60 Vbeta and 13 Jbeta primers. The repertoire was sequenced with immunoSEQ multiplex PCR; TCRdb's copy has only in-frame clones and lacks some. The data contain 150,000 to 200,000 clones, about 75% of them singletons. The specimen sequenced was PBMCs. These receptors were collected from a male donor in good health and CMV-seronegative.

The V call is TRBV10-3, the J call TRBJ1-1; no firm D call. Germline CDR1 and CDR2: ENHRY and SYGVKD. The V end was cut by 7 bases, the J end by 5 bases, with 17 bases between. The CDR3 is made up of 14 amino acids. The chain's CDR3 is CAITSGRGGTEAFF. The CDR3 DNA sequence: TGTGCCATCACCTCCGGGCGGGGAGGAACTGAAGCTTTCTTT.

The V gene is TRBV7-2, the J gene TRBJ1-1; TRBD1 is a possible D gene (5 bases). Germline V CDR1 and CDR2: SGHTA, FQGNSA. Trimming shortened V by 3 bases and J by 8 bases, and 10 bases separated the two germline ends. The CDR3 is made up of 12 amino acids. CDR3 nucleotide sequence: TGTGCCAGCAGCTTCCGGGGGGTGGAAGCTTTCTTT. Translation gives CASSFRGVEAFF.

Written as DNA, the CDR3 is TGTGCCAGCAGTACCCTTAGCGGGAACGGGGAGACCCAGTACTTC. Amino acids: CASSTLSGNGETQYF. The rearrangement links TRBV28 to TRBJ2-5, with 8 nucleotides matching TRBD2. Germline V gene lookup returns CDR1 MDHEN and CDR2 SYDVKM. V shed 5 bases and J 5 bases; nucleotides not matched to a gene: 10. The CDR3 has 15 amino acids.

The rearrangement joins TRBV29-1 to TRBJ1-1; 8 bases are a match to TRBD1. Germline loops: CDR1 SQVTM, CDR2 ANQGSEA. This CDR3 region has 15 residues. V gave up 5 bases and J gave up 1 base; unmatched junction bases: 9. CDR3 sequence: CSVSLRQGTNTEAFF. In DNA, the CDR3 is TGCAGCGTTTCCCTTAGACAGGGGACGAACACTGAAGCTTTCTTT.

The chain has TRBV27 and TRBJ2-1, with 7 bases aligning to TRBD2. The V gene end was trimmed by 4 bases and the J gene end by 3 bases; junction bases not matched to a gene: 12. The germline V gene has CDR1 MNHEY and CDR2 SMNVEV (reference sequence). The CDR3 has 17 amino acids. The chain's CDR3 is CASSSLGLPGGYNEQFF. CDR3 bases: TGTGCCAGCAGTTCCCTAGGCCTCCCGGGGGGCTACAATGAGCAGTTCTTC.

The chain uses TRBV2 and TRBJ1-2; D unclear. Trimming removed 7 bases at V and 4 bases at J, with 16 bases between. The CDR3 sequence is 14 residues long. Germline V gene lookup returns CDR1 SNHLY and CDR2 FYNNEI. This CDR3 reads CASILQAESYGYTF. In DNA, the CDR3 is TGTGCCAGCATCCTTCAGGCAGAGAGCTATGGCTACACCTTC.

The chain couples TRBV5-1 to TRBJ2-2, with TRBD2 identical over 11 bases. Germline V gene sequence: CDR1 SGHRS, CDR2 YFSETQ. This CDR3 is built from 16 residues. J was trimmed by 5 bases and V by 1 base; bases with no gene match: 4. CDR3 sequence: CASSLSASGRTGELFF. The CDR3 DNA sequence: TGCGCCAGCAGCTTGTCAGCTAGCGGGAGGACCGGGGAGCTGTTTTTT. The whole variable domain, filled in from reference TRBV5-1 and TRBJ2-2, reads KAGVTQTPRYLIKTRGQQVTLSCSPISGHRSVSWYQQTPGQGLQFLFEYFSETQRNKGNFPGRFSGRQFSNSRSEMNVSTLELGDSALYLCASSLSASGRTGELFFGEGSRLTVL.

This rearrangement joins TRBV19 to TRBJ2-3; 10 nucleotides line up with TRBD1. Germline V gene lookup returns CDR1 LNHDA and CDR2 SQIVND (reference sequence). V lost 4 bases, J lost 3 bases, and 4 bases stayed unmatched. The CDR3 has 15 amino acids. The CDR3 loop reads CASSRDRGHTDTQYF. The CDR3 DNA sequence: TGTGCCAGTAGTAGAGACAGGGGGCATACAGATACGCAGTATTTT.

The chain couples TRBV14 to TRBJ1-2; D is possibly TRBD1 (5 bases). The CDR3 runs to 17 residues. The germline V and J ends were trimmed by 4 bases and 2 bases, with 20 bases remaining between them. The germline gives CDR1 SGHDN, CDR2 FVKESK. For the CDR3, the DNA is TGTGCCAGCAGCCCGGGCGTGGGTGGAGGGGCCAACTATGGCTACACCTTC. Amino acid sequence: CASSPGVGGGANYGYTF.

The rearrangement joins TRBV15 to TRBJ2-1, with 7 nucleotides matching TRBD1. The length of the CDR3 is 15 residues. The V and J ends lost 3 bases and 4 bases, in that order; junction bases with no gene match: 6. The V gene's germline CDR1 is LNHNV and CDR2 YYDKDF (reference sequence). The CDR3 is CATSRVQTGYNEQFF. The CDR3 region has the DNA TGTGCCACCAGCAGGGTGCAGACAGGGTACAATGAGCAGTTCTTC.

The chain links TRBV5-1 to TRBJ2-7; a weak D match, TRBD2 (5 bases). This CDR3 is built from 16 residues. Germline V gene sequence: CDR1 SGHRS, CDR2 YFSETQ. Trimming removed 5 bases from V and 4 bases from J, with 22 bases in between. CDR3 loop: CASSYTGERESYEQYF. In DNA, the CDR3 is TGCGCCAGCAGTTACACCGGGGAAAGGGAGAGTTACGAGCAGTACTTC.

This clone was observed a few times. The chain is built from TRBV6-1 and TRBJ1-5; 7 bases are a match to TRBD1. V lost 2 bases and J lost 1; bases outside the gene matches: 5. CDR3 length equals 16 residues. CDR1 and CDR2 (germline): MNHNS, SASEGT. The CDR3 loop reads CASSEQGGLSNQPQHF. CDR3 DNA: TGTGCCAGCAGTGAACAAGGGGGCCTAAGCAATCAGCCCCAGCATTTT.

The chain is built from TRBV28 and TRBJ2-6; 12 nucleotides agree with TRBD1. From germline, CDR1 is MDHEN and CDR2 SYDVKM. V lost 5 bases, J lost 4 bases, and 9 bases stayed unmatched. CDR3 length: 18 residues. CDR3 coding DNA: TGTGCCAGCAGTCTACCGGGACAGGGGGCCAAGGGGGCCAACGTCCTGACTTTC. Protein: CASSLPGQGAKGANVLTF.

The CDR3 reads CASREDRGPGNTIYF. CDR3 nucleotides: TGTGCCAGCAGGGAGGACAGGGGGCCTGGAAACACCATATATTTT. The V gene is TRBV6-5, the J gene TRBJ1-3; 11 bases match TRBD1. The length of the CDR3 is 15 residues. V lost 6 bases to trimming and J lost 2 bases; unmatched junction nucleotides: 3. CDR1 and CDR2 (germline): MNHEY, SVGAGI.

CDR3 in amino acids: CASSRTSGSEETQYF. The CDR3 DNA reads TGTGCCAGCAGCCGCACTAGCGGGAGCGAGGAGACCCAGTACTTC. This chain connects TRBV5-4 to TRBJ2-5; TRBD2 agrees at 11 bases. Trimming cost V 4 bases and J 5 bases; bases outside gene matches: 7. Germline CDR1 SGHNT, CDR2 YYREEE (reference sequence). The CDR3 extends over 15 amino acids.

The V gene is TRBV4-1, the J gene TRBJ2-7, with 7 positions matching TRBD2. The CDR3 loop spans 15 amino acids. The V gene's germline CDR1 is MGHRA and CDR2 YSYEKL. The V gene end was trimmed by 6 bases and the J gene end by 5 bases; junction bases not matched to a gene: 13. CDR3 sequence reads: CASSRGAGIRDEQYF. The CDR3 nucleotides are TGCGCCAGCAGTCGAGGAGCGGGAATAAGAGACGAGCAGTACTTC.

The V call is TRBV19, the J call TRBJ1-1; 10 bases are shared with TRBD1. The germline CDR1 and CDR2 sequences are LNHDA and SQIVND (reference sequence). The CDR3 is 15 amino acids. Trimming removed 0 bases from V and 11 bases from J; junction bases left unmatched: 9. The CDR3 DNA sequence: TGTGCCAGTAGTATAGATCGGCGACAGGGGGCGCACGCTTTCTTT. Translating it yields CASSIDRRQGAHAFF.

Written as DNA, the CDR3 is TGTGCCAGCAGCAAGGCCGAGGGGGCAAGGAGCTCCTATAATTCACCCCTCCACTTT. Its translation is CASSKAEGARSSYNSPLHF. The chain employs TRBV7-9 and TRBJ1-6, with TRBD1 matching 7 bases. This CDR3 has 19 amino acids. Germline CDR1 reads SEHNR; CDR2 reads FQNEAQ (reference sequence). Trimming cost V 5 bases and J 0 bases; bases outside gene matches: 13.

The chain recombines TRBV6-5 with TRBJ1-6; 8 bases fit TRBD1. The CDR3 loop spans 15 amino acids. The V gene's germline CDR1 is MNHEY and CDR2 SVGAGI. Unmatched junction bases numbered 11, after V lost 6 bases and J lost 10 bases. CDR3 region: CASRADRAIKSPLHF. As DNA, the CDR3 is TGTGCCAGCAGAGCGGACAGGGCCATCAAATCACCCCTCCACTTT.

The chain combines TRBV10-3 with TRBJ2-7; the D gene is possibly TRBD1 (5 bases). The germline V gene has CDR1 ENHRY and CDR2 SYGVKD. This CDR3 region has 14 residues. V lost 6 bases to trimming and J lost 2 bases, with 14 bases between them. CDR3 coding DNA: TGTGCCATCAGAGCGACAGTAGCAACCTACGAGCAGTACTTC. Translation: CAIRATVATYEQYF.

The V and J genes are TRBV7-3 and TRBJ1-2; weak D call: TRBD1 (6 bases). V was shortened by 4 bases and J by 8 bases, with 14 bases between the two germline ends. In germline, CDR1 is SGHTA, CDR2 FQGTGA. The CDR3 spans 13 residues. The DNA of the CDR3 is TGTGCCAGCAGCTCCCAGCAGGGGAGCGGCTACACCTTC. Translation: CASSSQQGSGYTF.

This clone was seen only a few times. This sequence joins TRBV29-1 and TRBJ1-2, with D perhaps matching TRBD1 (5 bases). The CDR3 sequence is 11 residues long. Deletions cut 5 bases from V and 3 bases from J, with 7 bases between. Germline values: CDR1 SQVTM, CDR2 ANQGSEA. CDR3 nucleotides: TGCAGCGTTTTGACAGACTATGGCTACACCTTC. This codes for CSVLTDYGYTF.

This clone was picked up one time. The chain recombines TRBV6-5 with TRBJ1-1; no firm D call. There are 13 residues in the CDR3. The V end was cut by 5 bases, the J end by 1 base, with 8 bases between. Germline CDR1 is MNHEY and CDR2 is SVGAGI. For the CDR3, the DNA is TGTGCCAGCAGTGCACAGAGGAACACTGAAGCTTTCTTT. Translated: CASSAQRNTEAFF.

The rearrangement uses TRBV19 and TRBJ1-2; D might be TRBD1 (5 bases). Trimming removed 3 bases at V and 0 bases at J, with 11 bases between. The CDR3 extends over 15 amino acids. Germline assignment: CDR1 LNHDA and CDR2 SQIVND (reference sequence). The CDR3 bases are TGTGCCAGTAGTATCTTGCAGGGCACTAACTATGGCTACACCTTC. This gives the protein CASSILQGTNYGYTF.

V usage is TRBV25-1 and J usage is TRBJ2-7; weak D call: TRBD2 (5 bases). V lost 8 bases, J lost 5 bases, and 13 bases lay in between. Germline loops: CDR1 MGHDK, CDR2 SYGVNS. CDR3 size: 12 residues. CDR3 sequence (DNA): TGTGCCAGCGCCGGACTGACTCACGAGCAGTACTTC. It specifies CASAGLTHEQYF.

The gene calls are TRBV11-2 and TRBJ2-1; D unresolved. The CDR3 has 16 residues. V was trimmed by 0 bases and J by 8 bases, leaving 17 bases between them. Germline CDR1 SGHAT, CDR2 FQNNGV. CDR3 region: CASSLDPSTWSYEQFF. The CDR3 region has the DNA TGTGCCAGCAGCTTAGACCCCAGCACGTGGAGCTATGAGCAGTTCTTC.

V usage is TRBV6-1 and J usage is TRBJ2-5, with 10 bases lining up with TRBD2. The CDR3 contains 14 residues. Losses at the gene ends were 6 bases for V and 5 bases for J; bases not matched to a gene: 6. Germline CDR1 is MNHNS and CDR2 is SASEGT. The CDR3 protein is CASRPGTSDETQYF. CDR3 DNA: TGTGCCAGCAGGCCCGGGACTAGCGATGAGACCCAGTACTTC.

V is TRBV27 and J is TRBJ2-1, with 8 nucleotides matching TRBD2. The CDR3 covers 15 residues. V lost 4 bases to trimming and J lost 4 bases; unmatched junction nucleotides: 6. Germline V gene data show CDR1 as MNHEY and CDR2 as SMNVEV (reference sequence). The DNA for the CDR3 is TGTGCCAGCAGTTCCATAGCGGGACGGTACAATGAGCAGTTCTTC. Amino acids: CASSSIAGRYNEQFF.

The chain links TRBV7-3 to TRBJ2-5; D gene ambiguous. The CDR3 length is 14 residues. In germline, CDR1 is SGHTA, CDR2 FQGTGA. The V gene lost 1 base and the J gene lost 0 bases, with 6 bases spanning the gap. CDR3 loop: CASSLMADQETQYF. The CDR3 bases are TGTGCCAGCAGCTTAATGGCGGACCAAGAGACCCAGTACTTC.